A selection of T cell receptor beta chains follows, all from one sample in a study of blood T cells in healthy people across ages. TCRdb fed the 5' RACE reads into MiXCR, producing one record per CDR3 protein. The data contain nearly 1 million distinct CDR3 sequences, 45% to 60% of them singletons. The specimen sequenced was blood. The receptors stem from a woman aged 55-70 years in good health. Both conserved end residues are part of each CDR3. Fields, in order: D gene, J gene, V gene, clone size, CDR3 DNA, CDR3 protein. A D gene is named only where the DNA matches it firmly. Some rows have no size entry. The others give once, few or many, or a class for an expanded clone.

d_gene: -
j_gene: TRBJ2-7
v_gene: TRBV27
abundance: few
CDR3nt: TGTGCCAGCAGTACCCGGGGAATGACCACTCCCTACGAGCAGTACTTC
CDR3aa: CASSTRGMTTPYEQYF

d_gene: -
j_gene: TRBJ1-2
v_gene: TRBV28
abundance: -
CDR3nt: TGTGCCAGCAGTTTAGCGTATGGCTACACCTTC
CDR3aa: CASSLAYGYTF

d_gene: -
j_gene: TRBJ2-3
v_gene: TRBV12-3/TRBV12-4
abundance: -
CDR3nt: TGTGCCAGCAGTTTAACCCAAGCAGATACGCAGTATTTT
CDR3aa: CASSLTQADTQYF

d_gene: -
j_gene: TRBJ1-2
v_gene: TRBV7-9
abundance: -
CDR3nt: TGTGCCAGCAGCCCTTCAGGGTCGGACTATGGCTACACCTTC
CDR3aa: CASSPSGSDYGYTF

d_gene: -
j_gene: TRBJ2-7
v_gene: TRBV21-1
abundance: -
CDR3nt: TGTGCCAGCAGCAATGGCGTTCGATGGACCTACGAGCAGTACTTC
CDR3aa: CASSNGVRWTYEQYF

d_gene: -
j_gene: TRBJ2-5
v_gene: TRBV9
abundance: few
CDR3nt: TGTGCCAGCAGCGTCAGTGCGGAAGAGACCCAGTACTTC
CDR3aa: CASSVSAEETQYF

d_gene: TRBD1
j_gene: TRBJ2-7
v_gene: TRBV7-8
abundance: -
CDR3nt: TGTGCCGGCAGCTCCCGGGGACAGGGATCCTACGAGCAGTACTTC
CDR3aa: CAGSSRGQGSYEQYF

d_gene: TRBD1
j_gene: TRBJ1-2
v_gene: TRBV29-1
abundance: few
CDR3nt: TGCAGCGTGGGAATCAGGGGGTCTGGGGGCTACACCTTC
CDR3aa: CSVGIRGSGGYTF

d_gene: TRBD2
j_gene: TRBJ2-1
v_gene: TRBV20-1
abundance: -
CDR3nt: TGCAGTGCTGTCCAACTAGCGGGAGGGGGGGGTGAGCAGTTCTTC
CDR3aa: CSAVQLAGGGGEQFF

d_gene: -
j_gene: TRBJ2-3
v_gene: TRBV10-3
abundance: -
CDR3nt: TGTGCCTTATCGGGAGATACGCAGTATTTT
CDR3aa: CALSGDTQYF

d_gene: -
j_gene: TRBJ2-7
v_gene: TRBV27
abundance: -
CDR3nt: TGTGCCAGCAGTTGGCGGGGCTACGAGCAGTACTTC
CDR3aa: CASSWRGYEQYF

d_gene: TRBD2
j_gene: TRBJ2-1
v_gene: TRBV10-3
abundance: -
CDR3nt: TGTGCCATCAGGGGACTAGCGGACAATGAGCAGTTCTTC
CDR3aa: CAIRGLADNEQFF

d_gene: TRBD1
j_gene: TRBJ2-5
v_gene: TRBV4-3
abundance: -
CDR3nt: TGCGCCAGCAGCCAAGATATTGGCAACAGGGGGCGCGGGGAGACCCAGTACTTC
CDR3aa: CASSQDIGNRGRGETQYF

d_gene: -
j_gene: TRBJ2-1
v_gene: TRBV20-1
abundance: -
CDR3nt: TGCAGTGCGGCACAACGGGAGCTAGTGCAGTTCTTC
CDR3aa: CSAAQRELVQFF

d_gene: -
j_gene: TRBJ1-4
v_gene: TRBV20-1
abundance: -
CDR3nt: TGCAGTGCTAGAGATCATGGGATCAGAGAAAAACTGTTTTTT
CDR3aa: CSARDHGIREKLFF

d_gene: -
j_gene: TRBJ2-7
v_gene: TRBV20-1
abundance: -
CDR3nt: TGCAGTGCTCCATTAGGTCCCGGGAAATTGGCCGAGCAGTACTTC
CDR3aa: CSAPLGPGKLAEQYF

d_gene: TRBD1
j_gene: TRBJ1-5
v_gene: TRBV6-2/TRBV6-3
abundance: once
CDR3nt: TGTGCCAGCAACGGACAGGGGAATCAGCCCCAGCATTTT
CDR3aa: CASNGQGNQPQHF

d_gene: TRBD2
j_gene: TRBJ2-7
v_gene: TRBV7-2
abundance: -
CDR3nt: TGTGCCAGCAGCCCACTAGCGGGAGAATCAATCGAGCAGTACTTC
CDR3aa: CASSPLAGESIEQYF

d_gene: TRBD2
j_gene: TRBJ2-7
v_gene: TRBV4-1
abundance: few
CDR3nt: TGCGCCAGCAGCCAGATGACTAGCGGGAGGAAAACCTACGAGCAGTACTTC
CDR3aa: CASSQMTSGRKTYEQYF

d_gene: TRBD2
j_gene: TRBJ2-3
v_gene: TRBV6-2/TRBV6-3
abundance: -
CDR3nt: TGTGCCAGCATCCCTAGCGGGAGGGCCCATACGCAGTATTTT
CDR3aa: CASIPSGRAHTQYF

d_gene: TRBD1
j_gene: TRBJ1-4
v_gene: TRBV7-2
abundance: -
CDR3nt: TGTGCCAGCAGCTCACGACAGGGACTGGATGAAAAACTGTTTTTT
CDR3aa: CASSSRQGLDEKLFF

d_gene: TRBD1
j_gene: TRBJ2-1
v_gene: TRBV28
abundance: -
CDR3nt: TGTGCCAGCAGAGAAGGGACAGGGGTCGGGTCCTACAATGAGCAGTTCTTC
CDR3aa: CASREGTGVGSYNEQFF

d_gene: TRBD2
j_gene: TRBJ2-2
v_gene: TRBV7-2
abundance: few
CDR3nt: TGTGCCAGCAGCCGCCGGGGGGATACTAACACCGGGGAGCTGTTTTTT
CDR3aa: CASSRRGDTNTGELFF

d_gene: TRBD1
j_gene: TRBJ1-6
v_gene: TRBV7-2
abundance: -
CDR3nt: TGTGCCAGCAGCCGGGTGTCAGGGGGGAATTCACCCCTCCACTTT
CDR3aa: CASSRVSGGNSPLHF

d_gene: -
j_gene: TRBJ2-5
v_gene: TRBV7-2
abundance: once
CDR3nt: TGTGCCAGCAGCTACCTGGGCGCCCAGGAGACCCAGTACTTC
CDR3aa: CASSYLGAQETQYF

d_gene: -
j_gene: TRBJ2-6
v_gene: TRBV5-1
abundance: -
CDR3nt: TGCGCCAGCAAGGTGCTCGGGGCCAACGTCCTGACTTTC
CDR3aa: CASKVLGANVLTF

d_gene: -
j_gene: TRBJ2-1
v_gene: TRBV7-9
abundance: -
CDR3nt: TGTGCCAGCAGCACATGGGCAGGGGATGAGCAGTTCTTC
CDR3aa: CASSTWAGDEQFF

d_gene: -
j_gene: TRBJ2-5
v_gene: TRBV28
abundance: -
CDR3nt: TGTGCCAGCAGTCCACGGGTCGGGGGTGCGGAGACCCAGTACTTC
CDR3aa: CASSPRVGGAETQYF

d_gene: TRBD1
j_gene: TRBJ2-3
v_gene: TRBV7-9
abundance: -
CDR3nt: TGTGCCAGCAGCGAATTGACAGGGAAGGTGAGGTCAGATACGCAGTATTTT
CDR3aa: CASSELTGKVRSDTQYF

d_gene: -
j_gene: TRBJ2-4
v_gene: TRBV20-1
abundance: -
CDR3nt: TGCAGTGCTAGAGCGCCAGGGGGGCCCAAAAACATTCAGTACTTC
CDR3aa: CSARAPGGPKNIQYF

d_gene: TRBD1
j_gene: TRBJ1-1
v_gene: TRBV12-3/TRBV12-4
abundance: few
CDR3nt: TGTGCCAGCACCCTAAGACAGGGTTTCGGCACTGAAGCTTTCTTT
CDR3aa: CASTLRQGFGTEAFF

d_gene: TRBD2
j_gene: TRBJ2-5
v_gene: TRBV12-3/TRBV12-4
abundance: -
CDR3nt: TGTGCCAGCAATAAACTAGCGGGAGAGGAGACCCAGTACTTC
CDR3aa: CASNKLAGEETQYF

d_gene: -
j_gene: TRBJ2-3
v_gene: TRBV28
abundance: -
CDR3nt: TGTGCCAGCAAGCGTCCCCGAGCGACAGACACGCAGTATTTT
CDR3aa: CASKRPRATDTQYF

d_gene: TRBD2
j_gene: TRBJ2-5
v_gene: TRBV20-1
abundance: -
CDR3nt: TGCAGTGCTCGGAAGAAGCTCGGAACGACTAGCAGCAGGTCGTACTTC
CDR3aa: CSARKKLGTTSSRSYF

d_gene: -
j_gene: TRBJ2-4
v_gene: TRBV20-1
abundance: -
CDR3nt: TGCAGTGCTAGAGAGGCCTTAGGGGGAGCCCCCAAAAACATTCAGTACTTC
CDR3aa: CSAREALGGAPKNIQYF

d_gene: TRBD1
j_gene: TRBJ1-2
v_gene: TRBV5-5
abundance: -
CDR3nt: TGTGCCAGCAGCAAGGGACAGGCAACATATGGCTACACCTTC
CDR3aa: CASSKGQATYGYTF

d_gene: -
j_gene: TRBJ2-7
v_gene: TRBV28
abundance: few
CDR3nt: TGTGCCAGCAAAATGGCGGGGCCCTACGAGCAGTACTTC
CDR3aa: CASKMAGPYEQYF

d_gene: TRBD2
j_gene: TRBJ2-5
v_gene: TRBV20-1
abundance: once
CDR3nt: TGCAGTGCTAGAGTGTTCAGCGGGGCTAAAGAGACCCAGTACTTC
CDR3aa: CSARVFSGAKETQYF

d_gene: TRBD2
j_gene: TRBJ2-7
v_gene: TRBV14
abundance: -
CDR3nt: TGTGCCAGAGTAGCGGGAGGGCCTTCCTACGAGCAGTACTTC
CDR3aa: CARVAGGPSYEQYF

d_gene: TRBD1
j_gene: TRBJ1-2
v_gene: TRBV29-1
abundance: -
CDR3nt: TGCAGCGTTGGGACAGGGGGCTTGGCTGGCTACACCTTC
CDR3aa: CSVGTGGLAGYTF

d_gene: TRBD1
j_gene: TRBJ2-7
v_gene: TRBV7-8
abundance: -
CDR3nt: TGTGCCAGCAGCCTATACAGGGGGAGCTCCTACGAGCAGTACTTC
CDR3aa: CASSLYRGSSYEQYF

d_gene: -
j_gene: TRBJ1-5
v_gene: TRBV12-3/TRBV12-4
abundance: -
CDR3nt: TGTGCCAGCAGCTATGAGAGTGGCCAGCCCCAGCATTTT
CDR3aa: CASSYESGQPQHF

d_gene: TRBD2
j_gene: TRBJ2-7
v_gene: TRBV4-1
abundance: -
CDR3nt: TGCGCCAGCAGCCAAGTCTCCTATCTAGCGGGGACCTACGAGCAGTACTTC
CDR3aa: CASSQVSYLAGTYEQYF

d_gene: -
j_gene: TRBJ2-7
v_gene: TRBV20-1
abundance: -
CDR3nt: TGCAGTGCTAGCCCGGACTGGACCTACGAGCAGTACTTC
CDR3aa: CSASPDWTYEQYF

d_gene: -
j_gene: TRBJ2-7
v_gene: TRBV27
abundance: -
CDR3nt: TGTGCCATTGGCGACATACCCGGCTACGAGCAGTACTTC
CDR3aa: CAIGDIPGYEQYF

d_gene: TRBD1
j_gene: TRBJ1-1
v_gene: TRBV20-1
abundance: -
CDR3nt: TGCAGTGCCCGTGGACAGGTCAACACTGAAGCTTTCTTT
CDR3aa: CSARGQVNTEAFF

d_gene: -
j_gene: TRBJ2-1
v_gene: TRBV7-2
abundance: -
CDR3nt: TGTGCCAGCAGCTTCCCTGAATCGCGGCAGTTCTTC
CDR3aa: CASSFPESRQFF

d_gene: -
j_gene: TRBJ2-6
v_gene: TRBV20-1
abundance: once
CDR3nt: TGCAGTGCTAGTGGCCGGGAGAAAGATGGGGCCAACGTCCTGACTTTC
CDR3aa: CSASGREKDGANVLTF